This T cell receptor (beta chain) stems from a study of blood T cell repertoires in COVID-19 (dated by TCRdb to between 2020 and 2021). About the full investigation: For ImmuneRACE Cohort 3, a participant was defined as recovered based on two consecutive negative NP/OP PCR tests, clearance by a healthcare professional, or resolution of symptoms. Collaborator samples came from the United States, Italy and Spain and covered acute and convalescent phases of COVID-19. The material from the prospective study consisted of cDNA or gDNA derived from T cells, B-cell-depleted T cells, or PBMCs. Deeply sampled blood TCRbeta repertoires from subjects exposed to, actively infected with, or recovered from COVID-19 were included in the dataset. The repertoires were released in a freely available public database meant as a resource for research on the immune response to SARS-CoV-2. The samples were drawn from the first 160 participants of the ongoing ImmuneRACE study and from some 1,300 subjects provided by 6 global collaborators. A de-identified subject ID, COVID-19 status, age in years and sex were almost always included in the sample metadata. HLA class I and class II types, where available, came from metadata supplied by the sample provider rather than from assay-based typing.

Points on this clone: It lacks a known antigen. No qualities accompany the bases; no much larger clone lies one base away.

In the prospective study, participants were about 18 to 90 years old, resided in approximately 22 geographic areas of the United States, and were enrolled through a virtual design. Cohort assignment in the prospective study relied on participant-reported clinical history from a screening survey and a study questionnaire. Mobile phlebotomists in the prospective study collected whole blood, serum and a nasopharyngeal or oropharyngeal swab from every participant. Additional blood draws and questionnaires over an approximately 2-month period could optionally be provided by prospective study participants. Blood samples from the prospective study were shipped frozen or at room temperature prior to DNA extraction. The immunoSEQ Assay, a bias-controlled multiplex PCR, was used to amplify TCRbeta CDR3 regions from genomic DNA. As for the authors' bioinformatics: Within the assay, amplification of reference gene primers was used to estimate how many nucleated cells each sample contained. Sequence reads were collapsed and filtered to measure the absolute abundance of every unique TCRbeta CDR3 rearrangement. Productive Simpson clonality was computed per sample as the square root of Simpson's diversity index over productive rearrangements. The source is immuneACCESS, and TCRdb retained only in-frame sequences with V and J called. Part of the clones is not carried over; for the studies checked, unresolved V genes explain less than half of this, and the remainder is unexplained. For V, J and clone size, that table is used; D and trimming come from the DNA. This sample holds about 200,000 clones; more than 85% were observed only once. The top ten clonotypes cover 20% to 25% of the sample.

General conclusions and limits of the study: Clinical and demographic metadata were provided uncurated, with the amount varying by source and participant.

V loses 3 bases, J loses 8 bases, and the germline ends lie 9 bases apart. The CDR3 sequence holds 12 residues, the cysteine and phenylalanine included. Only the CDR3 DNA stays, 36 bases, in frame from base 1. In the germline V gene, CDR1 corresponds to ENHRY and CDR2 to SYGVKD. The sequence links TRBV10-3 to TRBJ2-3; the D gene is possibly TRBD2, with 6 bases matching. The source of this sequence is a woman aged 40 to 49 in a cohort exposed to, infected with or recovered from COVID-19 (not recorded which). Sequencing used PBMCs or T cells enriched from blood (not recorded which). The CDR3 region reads CAISDEGGTQYF. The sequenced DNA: TGTGCCATCAGTGATGAGGGAGGTACGCAGTATTTT.